This T cell receptor (beta chain) was captured by sequencing in a study of CD8 T cells in ankylosing spondylitis. Findings of the study overall: Fewer than ten highly homologous variants made up a TCR beta motif that seemed to typify ankylosing spondylitis blood. Disease-linked clones were reportedly significantly enriched in matched ankylosing spondylitis synovial fluid. Earlier authors reported some of these motif variants in reactive arthritis synovial fluid and blood. CD8+ by phenotype, disease-linked clones were relatively rare in peripheral blood.

TCRdb recomputed calls from the 5' RACE reads with MiXCR, one row per CDR3 protein. The sample gives roughly 400,000 distinct CDR3 sequences, about a fifth of which show up once; about 17% is in the top ten. Remarks on this clonotype: The antigen remains unidentified.

The CDR3 has 16 residues. V lost 1 base, J lost 7 bases, and 17 bases lay in between. Germline CDR1 and CDR2: SGHRS and YFSETQ. Sequencing was done on a sample of blood, either unsorted or a sorted T cell fraction (not recorded which). The origin of this receptor is a male donor with ankylosing spondylitis. The chain couples TRBV5-1 to TRBJ2-2; possibly TRBD2 for D (6 bases). The CDR3 sequence is CASSLYTPGVSGELFF. The CDR3 nucleotides read TGCGCCAGCAGCTTGTATACCCCGGGAGTTAGCGGGGAGCTGTTTTTT.